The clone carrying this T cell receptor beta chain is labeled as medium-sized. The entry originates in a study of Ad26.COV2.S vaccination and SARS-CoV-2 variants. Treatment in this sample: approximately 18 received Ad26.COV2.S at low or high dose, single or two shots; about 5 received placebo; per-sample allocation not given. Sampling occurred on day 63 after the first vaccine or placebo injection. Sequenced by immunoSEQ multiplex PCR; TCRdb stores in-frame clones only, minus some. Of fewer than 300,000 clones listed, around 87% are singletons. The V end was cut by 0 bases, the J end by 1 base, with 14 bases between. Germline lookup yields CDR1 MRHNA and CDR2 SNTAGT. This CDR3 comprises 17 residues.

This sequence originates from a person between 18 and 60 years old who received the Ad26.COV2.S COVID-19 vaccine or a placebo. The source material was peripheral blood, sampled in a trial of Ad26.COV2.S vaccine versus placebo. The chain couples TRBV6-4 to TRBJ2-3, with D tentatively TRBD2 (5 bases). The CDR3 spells CASSDSASPFGTDTQYF. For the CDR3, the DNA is TGTGCCAGCAGTGACTCGGCTAGCCCCTTCGGCACAGATACGCAGTATTTT.